The 10 T cell receptor beta chains below come from one sample, sequenced in a study of beta chain features in type 1 diabetes. Study results and caveats: All four CD4+ subsets of Type 1 diabetes patients contained TCRB CDR3s that were moderately but significantly shorter.

Their antigen targets remain unknown. The study reverse transcribed the entire isolated RNA, so it sequenced expressed TCRB transcripts. Produced via immunoSEQ multiplex PCR; TCRdb's table is partial and in-frame only. Here the sample spans hundreds of thousands of clones, 13% being singletons. The sequenced material came from naive CD4+ T cells from blood. Receptors originate from a man aged 18 to 35 with type 1 diabetes.

This clone was observed a handful of times. This chain links TRBV5-1 with TRBJ1-2; D not resolved. The CDR3 runs to 14 residues. Germline CDR1 is SGHRS and CDR2 is YFSETQ. V was shortened by 0 bases and J by 3 bases, with 9 bases between the two germline ends. The CDR3 protein is CASSLATADYGYTF. CDR3 in DNA: TGCGCCAGCAGCTTGGCAACAGCAGACTATGGCTACACCTTC.

The chain has TRBV10-3 and TRBJ1-2; TRBD1 agrees at 8 bases. The CDR3 has 15 residues. J gave up 4 bases and V 0 bases, and 4 bases lay outside the gene matches. Germline V gives CDR1 ENHRY, CDR2 SYGVKD. The CDR3 here is CAISESTGAGYGYTF. Written as DNA, the CDR3 is TGTGCCATCAGTGAGTCGACAGGGGCTGGCTATGGCTACACCTTC.

This clone has only a few counts. CDR3 sequence (DNA): TGTGCCAGCAGCTCCCGGACAGGGGCTGGAAACACCATATATTTT. It specifies CASSSRTGAGNTIYF. The rearrangement uses TRBV13 and TRBJ1-3; 9 nucleotides agree with TRBD1. This CDR3 spans 15 amino acids. V lost 4 bases to trimming and J lost 2 bases; unmatched junction nucleotides: 3. Germline lookup yields CDR1 PRHDT and CDR2 FYEKMQ (reference sequence).

The gene calls are TRBV25-1 and TRBJ1-2; maybe TRBD1 (6 bases). This CDR3 comprises 14 residues. With 4 bases removed from V and 2 bases from J, the gap between germline ends came to 11 bases. Germline V gives CDR1 MGHDK, CDR2 SYGVNS. This chain's CDR3 is CASSGTAPNYGYTF. For the CDR3, the DNA is TGTGCCAGCAGTGGGACAGCCCCCAACTATGGCTACACCTTC.

This chain connects TRBV27 to TRBJ2-3, with 7 positions matching TRBD1. The ends lost 4 bases at V and 0 bases at J; junction bases unmatched: 7. CDR3 length equals 16 residues. Per the germline V gene, CDR1 is MNHEY and CDR2 is SMNVEV (reference sequence). CDR3 sequence reads: CASSSVGQTSTDTQYF. The CDR3 DNA is TGTGCCAGCAGTTCGGTGGGACAGACTAGCACAGATACGCAGTATTTT.

This clone appeared a few times. The J gene is TRBJ2-1, the V gene TRBV5-1; no clear D gene. Looked up from germline, CDR1 is SGHRS and CDR2 is YFSETQ. Trimming took off 7 bases at V and 2 bases at J, with 28 bases between the two ends. The CDR3 contains 19 residues. The CDR3 sequence: CASLLNGLDLKTAYNEQFF. For the CDR3, the DNA is TGCGCCAGCCTACTGAACGGTCTCGACTTGAAGACCGCCTACAATGAGCAGTTCTTC.

The V gene is TRBV10-3, the J gene TRBJ1-2; 7 positions agree with TRBD1. Trimming cost V 4 bases and J 5 bases; bases outside gene matches: 7. This CDR3 is 14 amino acids long. Germline V gives CDR1 ENHRY, CDR2 SYGVKD. CDR3 sequence reads: CAISAQTGEYGYTF. The CDR3 DNA reads TGTGCCATCAGTGCCCAAACAGGGGAATATGGCTACACCTTC.

This clone turned up a few times. V usage is TRBV6-6 and J usage is TRBJ1-2; 10 bases are shared with TRBD1. There are 15 residues in the CDR3. After removal of 7 bases from V and 3 bases from J, the junction contained 8 bases not matched to a gene. Looked up from germline, CDR1 is MNHNY and CDR2 is SVGAGI (reference sequence). The CDR3 loop is CASNPPGQGYYGYTF. In DNA form, the CDR3 reads TGTGCCAGCAATCCTCCGGGACAGGGGTACTATGGCTACACCTTC.

A few counts support this clone. The chain is built from TRBV4-1 and TRBJ1-1; D is ambiguous. V dropped 4 bases and J dropped 1 base, with 10 bases sitting between them. The CDR3 has 14 amino acids. Germline CDR1 and CDR2: MGHRA and YSYEKL. The CDR3, as DNA: TGCGCCAGCAGCCCTGGACTTCCGAACACTGAAGCTTTCTTT. This encodes CASSPGLPNTEAFF.

The V gene is TRBV29-1, the J gene TRBJ2-7; possible D gene TRBD1, 5 bases. This CDR3 contains 12 residues. V was trimmed by 6 bases and J by 5 bases, leaving 14 bases between them. The germline V gene has CDR1 SQVTM and CDR2 ANQGSEA. CDR3 bases: TGCAGCGTCGGCAGGGTCGGCAACGAGCAGTACTTC. The encoded protein is CSVGRVGNEQYF.